Listed below are T cell receptor beta chains from one sample, sequenced in a study of blood T cell repertoires in COVID-19. The assay was immunoSEQ multiplex PCR, and TCRdb's table has in-frame clones only and misses some. The repertoire includes under 130,000 clones, roughly 85% of them detected once, and under 4% sits in the top ten. Sequencing was done on a sample of peripheral blood. All receptors come from a man in his fifties in a cohort sampled during active COVID-19. Each CDR3 is given with its conserved first and last residue. D genes are given only for firm matches. Size is omitted from some rows. Given values are once, few, many or a class for expanded clones.

j_call | v_call | clone_size | d_call | cdr3_nt | cdr3_aa
TRBJ1-6 | TRBV9 | - | TRBD1 | TGTGCCAGCAGCGCGACAGGGGGGCAGTCACCCCTCCACTTT | CASSATGGQSPLHF
TRBJ1-5 | TRBV19 | - | TRBD1 | TGTGCCAGTAGTCCAGGGACAGGGAGTATTCAGCCCCAGCATTTT | CASSPGTGSIQPQHF
TRBJ1-3 | TRBV7-9 | - | - | TGTGCCAGCAGCTTAGCGGGCAGGTCCTCTGGAAACACCATATATTTT | CASSLAGRSSGNTIYF
TRBJ2-3 | TRBV5-6 | once | - | TGTGCCAGCAGCTTAGGGGCACATTACACAGATACGCAGTATTTT | CASSLGAHYTDTQYF
TRBJ1-2 | TRBV15 | - | - | TGTGCCACCAGCAGAGCAGACAGGTTCTATGGCTACACCTTC | CATSRADRFYGYTF
TRBJ1-3 | TRBV5-4 | - | - | TGTGCCAGCAGCTTGGACAGGGTTAGCGCTGGAAACACCATATATTTT | CASSLDRVSAGNTIYF
TRBJ1-3 | TRBV7-9 | - | - | TGTGCCAGCAGCTTAGCAATCGGAGCTGGAAACACCATATATTTT | CASSLAIGAGNTIYF
TRBJ2-6 | TRBV5-1 | - | - | TGCGCCAGCAGCTTGGAGGGGTCTGGGGCCAACGTCCTGACTTTC | CASSLEGSGANVLTF
TRBJ1-2 | TRBV6-5 | - | - | TGTGCCAGCAGCATGACGGAGACTATCTATGGCTACACCTTC | CASSMTETIYGYTF
TRBJ2-7 | TRBV7-9 | - | TRBD1 | TGTGCCAGCAGCTTATCACAGGGGGCAAGATACGAGCAGTACTTC | CASSLSQGARYEQYF
TRBJ2-1 | TRBV5-1 | - | TRBD2 | TGCGCCAGCAGCACCACTAGCGGGGGGGCCAATGAGCAGTTCTTC | CASSTTSGGANEQFF